Each of the 24 T cell receptor beta chains below was sequenced from the same sample in a study of HIV-infected children after antiretroviral therapy interruption. A 3' RACE protocol on RNA, with unique molecular identifiers, produced the TCR library. TCRdb itself ran the 3' RACE reads through MiXCR, one entry per CDR3 protein. This table has some 40,000 distinct CDR3 sequences, 5% to 8% appearing once. As to treatment: PENTA 11 planned treatment interruption arm or continuous ART arm. Specimen: CD45RA+ CD4+ T cells from PBMCs, pooled from several time points, collected from a donor given antiretroviral therapy, either interrupted or continuous. Subset meaning: naive CD4+ CD45RA+ CD45RO- T cells. Every receptor here comes from a pool of human donors with HIV.

The chain carries TRBV6-1 and TRBJ1-1, with unresolved D. Trimming took off 0 bases at V and 5 bases at J, with 4 bases between the two ends. This CDR3 comprises 12 residues. Germline CDR1 reads MNHNS; CDR2 reads SASEGT. The CDR3 protein is CASSEAVTEAFF. The CDR3 nucleotides read TGTGCCAGCAGTGAAGCAGTTACTGAAGCTTTCTTT.

The table lists this clonotype with many counts. The chain is built from TRBV11-1 and TRBJ2-6; no firm D call. In germline, CDR1 is SGHAT, CDR2 FQDESV (reference sequence). The CDR3 runs 15 residues. Between the trimmed V and J ends, which lost 3 bases and 2 bases, there was a span of 8 bases. The CDR3 is CASSFSPPGANVLTF. The CDR3 DNA sequence: TGTGCCAGCAGCTTTTCACCCCCTGGGGCCAACGTCCTGACTTTC.

This clonotype was recorded at least ten times. V gene TRBV4-1 combines with J gene TRBJ2-1; D gene uncertain. Trimming removed 0 bases from V and 6 bases from J, with 15 bases in between. This CDR3 has 16 amino acids. CDR1 and CDR2 (germline): MGHRA, YSYEKL. The CDR3 DNA follows: TGCGCCAGCAGCCAAGACCTTAGAACCCGTCCCAATGAGCAGTTCTTC. Translating gives CASSQDLRTRPNEQFF.

At least ten counts were recorded for this clonotype. This chain's CDR3 is CASSLRSLGGPQHF. CDR3 DNA: TGTGCCAGCAGTTTAAGGTCCCTCGGGGGGCCCCAGCATTTT. The rearrangement joins TRBV27 to TRBJ1-5, with D possibly matching TRBD1 (5 bases). The CDR3 totals 14 residues. The V end was cut by 2 bases, the J end by 9 bases, with 14 bases between. Germline V gives CDR1 MNHEY, CDR2 SMNVEV (reference sequence).

This clonotype was picked up many times. V usage is TRBV30 and J usage is TRBJ2-1, with D hard to call. CDR3 size: 14 residues. Trimming took 3 bases from V and 8 from J, leaving 17 bases between them. From germline, CDR1 is GTSNPN and CDR2 SVGIG (reference sequence). In DNA, the CDR3 is TGTGCCTGGAGGAGTTGGGCTAAAAAGCATGAGCAGTTCTTC. Protein: CAWRSWAKKHEQFF.

This clonotype was seen many times. The V gene is TRBV7-2, the J gene TRBJ2-3; 7 positions agree with TRBD2. This CDR3 contains 15 residues. Unmatched junction bases numbered 5, after V lost 2 bases and J lost 3 bases. Looked up from germline, CDR1 is SGHTA and CDR2 is FQGNSA. The DNA for the CDR3 is TGTGCCAGCAGCTTATTGGAGGGAGGGACAGATACGCAGTATTTT. It is translated as CASSLLEGGTDTQYF.

This clonotype was detected ten times or more. A junction boundary mismatches the germline segment, possibly from a read error. This chain links TRBV19 with TRBJ2-4; 9 bases fit TRBD1. Per germline, CDR1 LNHDA and CDR2 SQIVND (reference sequence). This CDR3 is 15 amino acids long. The CDR3 region has the DNA TGTGCCAGCAGTACAGGGGGCGCGAGTCAAAACACCTTGTACTTT. Amino acids: CASSTGGASQNTLYF.

This clonotype was detected ten times or more. The gene calls are TRBV6-2 or TRBV6-3 and TRBJ1-3; 7 bases match TRBD1. The CDR3 extends over 15 amino acids. V shed 10 bases and J 0 bases; nucleotides not matched to a gene: 9. The germline V gene has CDR1 MNHEY and CDR2 SVGEGT. The CDR3 spells CATRDRTSSGNTIYF. The CDR3 DNA sequence: TGTGCCACCCGGGACAGAACAAGCTCTGGAAACACCATATATTTT.

There are a few counts of this clonotype. This chain links TRBV2 with TRBJ2-5, with 7 nucleotides matching TRBD2. The germline V gene encodes CDR1 SNHLY and CDR2 FYNNEI. With V trimmed by 2 bases and J by 4 bases, 4 bases remained unmatched. The CDR3 contains 14 residues. The CDR3 sequence is CASSESPSGETQYF. In DNA form, the CDR3 reads TGTGCCAGCAGTGAATCCCCTAGCGGAGAGACCCAGTACTTC.

This clonotype was counted ten times or more. In DNA form, the CDR3 reads TGTGCCAGCAGTTACAGGGGGAATTCCTACGAGCAGTACTTC. Encoded protein: CASSYRGNSYEQYF. V usage is TRBV6-5 and J usage is TRBJ2-7; possibly TRBD1 for D (6 bases). Germline CDR1 is MNHEY and CDR2 is SVGAGI. V lost 2 bases, J lost 1 base, and 9 bases lay in between. This CDR3 region has 14 residues.

This clonotype was counted ten times or more. V gene TRBV10-3 combines with J gene TRBJ2-7; D not certain. This CDR3 is 14 amino acids long. V was clipped by 5 bases and J by 2 bases, with 13 bases between them. Germline V lookup: CDR1 ENHRY, CDR2 SYGVKD. The CDR3 bases are TGTGCCATCAGTACGTCGACCCAGGCCTACGAGCAGTACTTC. Translated, it gives CAISTSTQAYEQYF.

This clonotype occurred many times. V gene TRBV29-1 combines with J gene TRBJ2-1; the D is unclear. Germline CDR1 SQVTM, CDR2 ANQGSEA. V was trimmed by 4 bases and J by 6 bases, leaving 13 bases between them. The CDR3 runs 13 residues. Here the CDR3 DNA reads TGCAGCGTTGTCATGGGTTCTATCAATGAGCAGTTCTTC. The encoded protein is CSVVMGSINEQFF.

The chain is built from TRBV6-6 and TRBJ2-2; possibly TRBD2 for D (5 bases). Germline V CDR1 and CDR2: MNHNY, SVGAGI (reference sequence). Deletions cut 8 bases from V and 4 bases from J, with 5 bases between. The length of the CDR3 is 11 residues. The CDR3 region is CASRGTGELFF. The CDR3 DNA reads as TGTGCCAGCCGGGGCACCGGGGAGCTGTTTTTT.

This clonotype was detected ten times or more. At one end the junction does not follow the germline gene, possibly because of a read error. The rearrangement links TRBV12-3 or TRBV12-4 to TRBJ2-1, with D tentatively TRBD1 or TRBD2 (5 bases each). The length of the CDR3 is 17 residues. CDR3 sequence reads: CASSLDGWGINYAEQFF. The CDR3 region has the DNA TGTGCAAGCAGCTTAGATGGCTGGGGGATTAACTATGCTGAGCAGTTCTTC.

V and J are TRBV29-1 and TRBJ2-7; D is unresolved. V was pared by 7 bases and J by 4 bases, with 14 bases between. Germline V gene data show CDR1 as SQVTM and CDR2 as ANQGSEA. This CDR3 contains 12 residues. The CDR3 DNA reads TGCAGCGGAAGTGGCCCGACTTACGAGCAGTACTTC. Encoded protein: CSGSGPTYEQYF.

This clonotype was observed many times. The V call is TRBV5-1, the J call TRBJ2-5, with TRBD2 matching over 14 bases. From germline, CDR1 is SGHRS and CDR2 YFSETQ. J gave up 0 bases and V 4 bases, and 5 bases lay outside the gene matches. This CDR3 is built from 17 residues. The CDR3 loop reads CASSGRTSGGYQETQYF. CDR3 nucleotides: TGCGCCAGCAGCGGCCGGACTAGCGGGGGGTACCAAGAGACCCAGTACTTC.

This clonotype was observed at least ten times. V is TRBV12-3 or TRBV12-4 and J is TRBJ2-4; D may be TRBD1 (5 bases). This CDR3 is 17 amino acids long. V was clipped by 5 bases and J by 0 bases, with 17 bases between them. This CDR3 reads CASSTLVRALAKNIQYF. CDR3 bases: TGTGCCAGCAGTACCTTAGTCAGGGCCCTAGCCAAAAACATTCAGTACTTC.

This sequence joins TRBV6-2 or TRBV6-3 and TRBJ2-2, with 11 bases lining up with TRBD2. Germline CDR1 is MNHEY and CDR2 is SVGEGT. Unmatched junction bases numbered 5, after V lost 6 bases and J lost 2 bases. This CDR3 is 16 amino acids long. The DNA for the CDR3 is TGTGCCAGCAGAACTAGCGGGAGCGGCAACACCGGGGAGCTGTTTTTT. Protein sequence: CASRTSGSGNTGELFF.

The sample holds a few counts of this clonotype. CDR3 sequence reads: CASSTQGSGTEAFF. In DNA form, the CDR3 reads TGTGCCAGTTCAACACAGGGGAGCGGAACTGAAGCTTTCTTT. This rearrangement joins TRBV19 to TRBJ1-1; 7 bases are shared with TRBD1. Germline CDR1 LNHDA, CDR2 SQIVND (reference sequence). This CDR3 is 14 amino acids long. Trimming at V came to 8 bases and at J to 5 bases, leaving 11 bases not matched to a gene. The whole variable domain, remainder taken from reference TRBV19 and TRBJ1-1, is DGGITQSPKYLFRKEGQNVTLSCEQNLNHDAMYWYRQDPGQGLRLIYYSQIVNDFQKGDIAEGYSVSREKKESFPLTVTSAQKNPTAFYLCASSTQGSGTEAFFGQGTRLTVV.

In its sample, this clonotype was seen many times. V gene TRBV4-3 combines with J gene TRBJ2-3; TRBD2 matches at 14 bases. The CDR3 is 17 residues long. V trimming: 1 base; J trimming: 4 bases; junction bases outside the gene matches: 4. Germline lookup yields CDR1 LGHNA and CDR2 YSLEER. CDR3 DNA sequence: TGCGCCAGCAGCCAAGGGGGGACTAGCGGGGGACCAGATACGCAGTATTTT. Amino acid sequence: CASSQGGTSGGPDTQYF.

This clonotype appeared many times. The chain recombines TRBV14 with TRBJ2-5; 7 nucleotides line up with TRBD2. Germline CDR1 is SGHDN and CDR2 is FVKESK. This CDR3 has 17 residues. Trimming at V came to 6 bases and at J to 4 bases, leaving 17 bases not matched to a gene. In DNA form, the CDR3 reads TGTGCCAGCAGACTCAGCGGGATCGGATCTTTATCAGAGACCCAGTACTTC. Protein: CASRLSGIGSLSETQYF.

This clonotype showed up many times. The junction does not match germline at one end; this may be a read error. The chain joins TRBV6-5 to TRBJ2-2, with TRBD1 matching over 12 bases. The CDR3 loop spans 17 amino acids. Germline V gene data show CDR1 as MNHEY and CDR2 as SVGAGI. The CDR3 reads CASSDVRDRGHTGQLYF. The CDR3 coding sequence is TGTGCCAGCAGTGATGTACGGGACAGGGGGCATACCGGGCAGCTCTACTTT.

This clonotype was recorded many times. The rearrangement uses TRBV9 and TRBJ2-7, with D maybe TRBD2 (5 bases). The CDR3 is 14 residues long. Germline CDR1 SGDLS, CDR2 YYNGEE. V shed 2 bases and J shed 0 bases, with 9 bases lying between them. The CDR3 nucleotides are TGTGCCAGCAGCGTCAGCGGAACCTCCTACGAGCAGTACTTC. This translates into CASSVSGTSYEQYF.

This clonotype has ten or more counts. The V call is TRBV11-1, the J call TRBJ1-6; D unresolved. With 7 bases removed from V and 1 base from J, the gap between germline ends came to 14 bases. Germline loops: CDR1 SGHAT, CDR2 FQDESV (reference sequence). The CDR3 is 16 amino acids. In DNA, the CDR3 is TGTGCCAGCACTTCCCCGCCTGTATCCTATAATTCACCCCTCCACTTT. Protein sequence: CASTSPPVSYNSPLHF.